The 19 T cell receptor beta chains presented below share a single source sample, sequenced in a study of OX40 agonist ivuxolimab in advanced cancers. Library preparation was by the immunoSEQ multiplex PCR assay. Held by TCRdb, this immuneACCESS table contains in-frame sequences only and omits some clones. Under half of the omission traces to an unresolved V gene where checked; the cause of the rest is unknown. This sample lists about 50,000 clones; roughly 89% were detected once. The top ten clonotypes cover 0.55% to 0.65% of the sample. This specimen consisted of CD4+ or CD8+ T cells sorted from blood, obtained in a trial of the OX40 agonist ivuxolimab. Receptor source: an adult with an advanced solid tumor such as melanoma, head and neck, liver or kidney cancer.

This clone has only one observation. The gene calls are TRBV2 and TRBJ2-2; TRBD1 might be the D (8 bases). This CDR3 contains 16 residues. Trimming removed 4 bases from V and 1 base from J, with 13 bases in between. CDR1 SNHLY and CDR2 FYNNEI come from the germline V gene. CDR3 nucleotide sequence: TGTGCCAGCAGTGGGACAGGGAGGGTGAACACCGGGGAGCTGTTTTTT. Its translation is CASSGTGRVNTGELFF.

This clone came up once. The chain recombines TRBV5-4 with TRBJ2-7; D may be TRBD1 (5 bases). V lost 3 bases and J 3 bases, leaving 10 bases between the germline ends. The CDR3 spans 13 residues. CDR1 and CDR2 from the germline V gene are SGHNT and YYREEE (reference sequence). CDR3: CASSSADNYEQYF. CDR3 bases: TGTGCCAGCAGCTCCGCGGACAACTACGAGCAGTACTTC.

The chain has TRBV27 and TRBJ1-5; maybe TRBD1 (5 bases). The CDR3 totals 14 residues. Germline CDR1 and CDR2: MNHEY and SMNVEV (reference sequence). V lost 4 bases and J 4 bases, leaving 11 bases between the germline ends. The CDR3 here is CASSSIRQNQPQHF. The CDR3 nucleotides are TGTGCCAGCAGTTCAATTAGACAGAATCAGCCCCAGCATTTT.

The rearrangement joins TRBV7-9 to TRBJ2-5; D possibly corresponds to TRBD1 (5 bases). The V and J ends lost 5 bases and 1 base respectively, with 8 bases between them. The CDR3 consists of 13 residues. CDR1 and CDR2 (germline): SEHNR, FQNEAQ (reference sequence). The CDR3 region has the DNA TGTGCCAGCAGCGCACAGGTCCAAGAGACCCAGTACTTC. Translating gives CASSAQVQETQYF.

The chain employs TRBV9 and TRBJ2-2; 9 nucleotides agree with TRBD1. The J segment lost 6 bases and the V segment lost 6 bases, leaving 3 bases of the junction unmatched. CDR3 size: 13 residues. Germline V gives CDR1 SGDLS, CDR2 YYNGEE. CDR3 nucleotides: TGTGCCAGCACCCGACAGGGGGCCGGGGAGCTGTTTTTT. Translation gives CASTRQGAGELFF. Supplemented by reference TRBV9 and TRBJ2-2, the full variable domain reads DSGVTQTPKHLITATGQRVTLRCSPRSGDLSVYWYQQSLDQGLQFLIQYYNGEERAKGNILERFSAQQFPDLHSELNLSSLELGDSALYFCASTRQGAGELFFGEGSRLTVL.

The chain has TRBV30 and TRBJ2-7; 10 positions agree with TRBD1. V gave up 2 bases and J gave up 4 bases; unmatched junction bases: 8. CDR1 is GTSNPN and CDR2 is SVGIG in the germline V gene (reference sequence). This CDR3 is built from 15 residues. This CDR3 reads CAWSIRQGAGYEQYF. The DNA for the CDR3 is TGTGCCTGGAGTATAAGACAGGGGGCAGGGTACGAGCAGTACTTC.

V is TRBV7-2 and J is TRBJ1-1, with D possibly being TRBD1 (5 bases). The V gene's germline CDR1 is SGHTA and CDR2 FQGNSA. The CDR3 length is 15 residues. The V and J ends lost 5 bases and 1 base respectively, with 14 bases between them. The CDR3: CASSRAGTRNTEAFF. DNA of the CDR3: TGTGCCAGCAGCCGCGCCGGGACGAGGAACACTGAAGCTTTCTTT.

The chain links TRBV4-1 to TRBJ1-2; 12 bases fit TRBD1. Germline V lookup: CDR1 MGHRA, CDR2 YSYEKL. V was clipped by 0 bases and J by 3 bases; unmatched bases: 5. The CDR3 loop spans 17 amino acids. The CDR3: CASSQDGTGGRDYGYTF. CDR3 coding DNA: TGCGCCAGCAGCCAAGATGGGACAGGGGGCCGAGACTATGGCTACACCTTC.

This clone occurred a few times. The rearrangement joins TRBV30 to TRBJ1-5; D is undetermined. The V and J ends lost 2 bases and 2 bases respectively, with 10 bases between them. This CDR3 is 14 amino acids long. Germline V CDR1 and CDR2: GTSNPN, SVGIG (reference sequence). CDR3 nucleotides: TGTGCCTGGAGTAGAATGGAGGGCAATCAGCCCCAGCATTTT. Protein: CAWSRMEGNQPQHF.

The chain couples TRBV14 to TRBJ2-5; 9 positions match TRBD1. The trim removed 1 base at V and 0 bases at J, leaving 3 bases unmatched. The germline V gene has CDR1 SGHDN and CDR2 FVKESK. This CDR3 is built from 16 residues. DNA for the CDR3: TGTGCCAGCAGCCAAGGGGACAGGGTGTACCAAGAGACCCAGTACTTC. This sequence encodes CASSQGDRVYQETQYF.

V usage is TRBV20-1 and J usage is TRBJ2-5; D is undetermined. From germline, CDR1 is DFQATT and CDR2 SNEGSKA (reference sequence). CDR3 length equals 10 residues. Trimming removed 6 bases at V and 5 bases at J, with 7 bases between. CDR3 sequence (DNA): TGCAGTGCCAAGGAGGAGACCCAGTACTTC. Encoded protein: CSAKEETQYF.

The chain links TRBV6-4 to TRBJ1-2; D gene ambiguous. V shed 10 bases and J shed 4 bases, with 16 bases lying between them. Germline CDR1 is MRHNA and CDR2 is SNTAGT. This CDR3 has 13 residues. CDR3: CATIESGLYGYTF. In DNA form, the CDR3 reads TGTGCCACTATAGAGTCTGGGCTCTATGGCTACACCTTC.

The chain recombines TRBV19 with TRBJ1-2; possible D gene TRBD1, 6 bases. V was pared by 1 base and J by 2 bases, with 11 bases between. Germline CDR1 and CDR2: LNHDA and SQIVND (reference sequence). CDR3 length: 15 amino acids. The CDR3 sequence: CASSIGQERNYGYTF. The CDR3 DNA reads TGTGCCAGTAGTATAGGACAGGAGCGAAACTATGGCTACACCTTC. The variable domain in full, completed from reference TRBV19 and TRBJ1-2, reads DGGITQSPKYLFRKEGQNVTLSCEQNLNHDAMYWYRQDPGQGLRLIYYSQIVNDFQKGDIAEGYSVSREKKESFPLTVTSAQKNPTAFYLCASSIGQERNYGYTFGSGTRLTVV.

CDR3 nucleotide sequence: TGTGCCAGCCAGATAGCCACTACCACAGATACGCAGTATTTT. Protein: CASQIATTTDTQYF. The chain links TRBV6-1 to TRBJ2-3; D not certain. The germline gives CDR1 MNHNS, CDR2 SASEGT. Trimming took 8 bases from V and 2 from J, leaving 14 bases between them. The CDR3 has 14 amino acids.

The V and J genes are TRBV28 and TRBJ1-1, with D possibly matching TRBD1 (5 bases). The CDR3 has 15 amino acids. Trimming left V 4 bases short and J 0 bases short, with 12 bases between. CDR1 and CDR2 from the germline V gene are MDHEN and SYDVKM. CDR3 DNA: TGTGCCAGCAGTTACCCGGGACGTTTGAACACTGAAGCTTTCTTT. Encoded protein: CASSYPGRLNTEAFF.

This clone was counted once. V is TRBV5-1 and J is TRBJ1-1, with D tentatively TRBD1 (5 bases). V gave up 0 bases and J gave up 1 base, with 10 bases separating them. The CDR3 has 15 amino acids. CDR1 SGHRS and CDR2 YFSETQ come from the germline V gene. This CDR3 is CASSLVGAWNTEAFF. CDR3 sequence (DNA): TGCGCCAGCAGCTTGGTAGGGGCTTGGAACACTGAAGCTTTCTTT.

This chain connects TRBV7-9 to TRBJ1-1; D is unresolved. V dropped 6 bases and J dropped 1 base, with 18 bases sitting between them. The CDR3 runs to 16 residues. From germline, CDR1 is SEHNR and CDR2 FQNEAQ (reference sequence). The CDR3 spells CASSPWSRGWNTEAFF. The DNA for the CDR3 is TGTGCCAGCAGTCCCTGGAGTCGGGGTTGGAACACTGAAGCTTTCTTT. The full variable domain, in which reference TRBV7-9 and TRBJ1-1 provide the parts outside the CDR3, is DTGVSQNPRHKITKRGQNVTFRCDPISEHNRLYWYRQTLGQGPEFLTYFQNEAQLEKSRLLSDRFSAERPKGSFSTLEIQRTEQGDSAMYLCASSPWSRGWNTEAFFGQGTRLTVV.

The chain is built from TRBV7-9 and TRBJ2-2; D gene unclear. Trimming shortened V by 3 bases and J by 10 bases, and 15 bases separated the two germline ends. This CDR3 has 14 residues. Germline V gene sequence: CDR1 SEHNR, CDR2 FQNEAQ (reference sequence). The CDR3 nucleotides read TGTGCCAGCAGCTTTAGTGGGTCGGGCCAGGAGCTGTTTTTT. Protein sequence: CASSFSGSGQELFF.

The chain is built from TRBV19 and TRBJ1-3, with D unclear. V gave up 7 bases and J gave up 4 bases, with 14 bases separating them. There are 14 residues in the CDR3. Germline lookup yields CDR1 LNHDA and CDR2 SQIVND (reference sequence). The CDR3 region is CASTRREHGNTIYF. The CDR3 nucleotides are TGTGCCAGTACCCGACGGGAGCACGGAAACACCATATATTTT.